Listed below are T cell receptor beta chains from one sample, sequenced in a study of CD8+ T cells in alopecia areata. TCRdb keeps only in-frame clones here, not all; method: immunoSEQ multiplex PCR. The sample holds approximately 54,000 clones; roughly 96% are singletons and the top ten take roughly 24%. The material sequenced was CD8+ T cells sorted from blood, taken at week 0. The receptor set was obtained from a human donor with alopecia areata. Each CDR3 is given with its conserved first and last residue. Fields, in order: clone size, J gene, D gene, V gene, CDR3 protein, CDR3 DNA. The D gene is left open where the match is weak. For some rows the clone size is stated as once, few or many, or as a class when expanded; others skip it.

NA | TRBJ2-7 | TRBD1 | TRBV29-1 | CSVVPRQGPYEQYF | TGCAGCGTTGTTCCCCGACAGGGCCCCTACGAGCAGTACTTC
NA | TRBJ1-2 | NA | TRBV2 | CASSKSRVIEYGYTF | TGTGCCAGCAGCAAAAGCAGGGTGATAGAGTATGGCTACACCTTC
NA | TRBJ1-6 | NA | TRBV7-9 | CASSLGAGINSPLHF | TGTGCCAGCAGCTTAGGCGCCGGGATTAATTCACCCCTCCACTTT
NA | TRBJ1-5 | NA | TRBV7-6 | CASSRGGSNQPQHF | TGTGCCAGCAGCCGGGGAGGGAGCAATCAGCCCCAGCATTTT
NA | TRBJ2-1 | NA | TRBV19 | CASSMGASSYNEQFF | TGTGCCAGTAGTATGGGGGCGAGCTCCTACAATGAGCAGTTCTTC
NA | TRBJ2-2 | NA | TRBV29-1 | CSVRDGNTGELFF | TGCAGCGTTCGAGATGGGAACACCGGGGAGCTGTTTTTT
NA | TRBJ2-7 | TRBD1 | TRBV5-6 | CASTGDRGDEQYF | TGTGCCAGCACCGGGGACAGGGGGGACGAGCAGTACTTC
NA | TRBJ2-3 | NA | TRBV11-2 | CASSSPGGGRRDTQYF | TGTGCCAGCAGCTCCCCCGGCGGGGGCAGACGGGATACGCAGTATTTT
NA | TRBJ1-6 | NA | TRBV4-3 | CASSQDWTGTYNSPLHF | TGCGCCAGCAGCCAAGATTGGACCGGGACTTATAATTCACCCCTCCACTTT
NA | TRBJ1-2 | NA | TRBV4-1 | CASSQVGQDYGYTF | TGCGCCAGCAGCCAAGTAGGACAAGACTATGGCTACACCTTC
NA | TRBJ2-5 | TRBD1 | TRBV19 | CASSTSGQGETQYF | TGTGCCAGTAGTACCTCTGGACAGGGTGAGACCCAGTACTTC
NA | TRBJ2-7 | TRBD1 | TRBV4-1 | CASSQGTGNYYEQYF | TGCGCCAGCAGCCAAGGGACAGGGAATTACTACGAGCAGTACTTC
NA | TRBJ2-1 | TRBD2 | TRBV6-1 | CASKTSVSYNEQFF | TGTGCCAGCAAGACTAGCGTCTCCTACAATGAGCAGTTCTTC
NA | TRBJ1-2 | NA | TRBV5-4 | CASTSGGKGYTF | TGTGCCAGCACTTCGGGGGGGAAAGGCTACACCTTC
NA | TRBJ2-1 | TRBD2 | TRBV7-9 | CASLLAMNEQFF | TGTGCCAGCTTACTAGCGATGAATGAGCAGTTCTTC
once | TRBJ2-7 | NA | TRBV2 | CASSDLGIEQYF | TGTGCCAGCAGTGATTTGGGGATCGAGCAGTACTTC
few | TRBJ2-3 | TRBD2 | TRBV5-1 | CASSFSLAGTDTQYF | TGCGCCAGCAGCTTCTCTCTAGCGGGCACAGATACGCAGTATTTT
NA | TRBJ1-1 | TRBD1 | TRBV6-5 | CASSYGTGAEAFF | TGTGCCAGCAGTTATGGGACAGGGGCTGAAGCTTTCTTT
NA | TRBJ2-7 | NA | TRBV27 | CASRPSVSSYEQYF | TGTGCCAGCAGACCTAGCGTCAGCTCCTACGAGCAGTACTTC
NA | TRBJ2-4 | TRBD1 | TRBV4-1 | CASSPSTGGLAKNIQYF | TGCGCCAGCAGTCCCTCGACAGGGGGGCTAGCCAAAAACATTCAGTACTTC
NA | TRBJ2-1 | NA | TRBV7-9 | CASTPIWGSPNEQFF | TGTGCCAGCACCCCAATTTGGGGGTCCCCCAATGAGCAGTTCTTC
once | TRBJ2-1 | NA | TRBV29-1 | CSVEGLRSPNNEQFF | TGCAGCGTTGAAGGTCTTAGGAGCCCTAACAATGAGCAGTTCTTC
once | TRBJ2-3 | TRBD1 | TRBV9 | CASSPYGQGKDTQYF | TGTGCCAGCAGCCCTTACGGACAGGGAAAAGATACGCAGTATTTT
NA | TRBJ2-7 | TRBD1 | TRBV5-6 | CASSLDGTGGSYEQYF | TGTGCCAGCAGCTTGGATGGGACAGGAGGCTCCTACGAGCAGTACTTC
NA | TRBJ2-2 | NA | TRBV4-1 | CASSQVALTGSGELFF | TGCGCCAGCAGCCAAGTGGCCCTTACCGGTTCCGGGGAGCTGTTTTTT
NA | TRBJ2-7 | TRBD1 | TRBV7-2 | CASSFTGGHEQYF | TGTGCCAGCAGCTTTACAGGGGGCCACGAGCAGTACTTC
once | TRBJ2-5 | TRBD2 | TRBV6-5 | CASSYSGGAGETQYF | TGTGCCAGCAGTTACTCCGGGGGGGCCGGAGAGACCCAGTACTTC
NA | TRBJ2-5 | NA | TRBV6-6 | CAISERVTDQETQYF | TGTGCCATCAGTGAGCGGGTGACAGACCAAGAGACCCAGTACTTC
NA | TRBJ2-1 | NA | TRBV4-1 | CASSQVNEQFF | TGCGCCAGCAGCCAAGTTAATGAGCAGTTCTTC
NA | TRBJ2-7 | TRBD2 | TRBV5-1 | CASSLALGLASYEQYF | TGCGCCAGCAGCTTGGCCTTGGGACTAGCGTCTTACGAGCAGTACTTC
NA | TRBJ2-7 | NA | TRBV7-2 | CASSLETSSYEQYF | TGTGCCAGCAGCTTGGAGACTAGCTCCTACGAGCAGTACTTC
NA | TRBJ1-2 | NA | TRBV6-1 | CASTPSIFYGYTF | TGTGCCAGCACCCCCTCGATTTTCTATGGCTACACCTTC
NA | TRBJ2-1 | TRBD2 | TRBV14 | CASSLRLAVNNGQFF | TGTGCCAGCAGTCTTAGACTAGCGGTTAACAATGGGCAGTTCTTC
NA | TRBJ1-1 | TRBD1 | TRBV6-5 | CASSYSTGWNTEAFF | TGTGCCAGCAGTTACTCGACAGGGTGGAACACTGAAGCTTTCTTT
NA | TRBJ2-6 | NA | TRBV27 | CASSLIGGANVLTF | TGTGCCAGCAGTTTAATAGGTGGGGCCAACGTCCTGACTTTC
NA | TRBJ1-1 | NA | TRBV7-9 | CASSPLQTENTEAFF | TGTGCCAGCAGCCCCCTGCAGACAGAAAACACTGAAGCTTTCTTT
NA | TRBJ2-3 | TRBD1 | TRBV7-2 | CANRQGSTDTQYF | TGTGCCAACAGACAGGGCAGCACAGATACGCAGTATTTT
once | TRBJ2-3 | NA | TRBV2 | CASSGSFLSTDTQYF | TGTGCCAGCAGTGGATCGTTTCTTAGCACAGATACGCAGTATTTT
NA | TRBJ1-5 | NA | TRBV6-5 | CASSYSAGYQPQHF | TGTGCCAGCAGTTACTCGGCCGGTTATCAGCCCCAGCATTTT
NA | TRBJ2-3 | NA | TRBV13 | CASSRIGPSGDTQYF | TGTGCCAGCAGCCGTATAGGGCCTTCGGGAGATACGCAGTATTTT
once | TRBJ2-1 | TRBD1 | TRBV13 | CASSLGQGWNEQFF | TGTGCCAGCAGCTTGGGACAGGGTTGGAATGAGCAGTTCTTC
NA | TRBJ2-1 | NA | TRBV23-1 | CASSQPQDSRSSYNEQFF | TGCGCCAGCAGTCAACCCCAGGATAGTAGGAGCTCCTACAATGAGCAGTTCTTC
NA | TRBJ2-3 | NA | TRBV4-1 | CASSLGRGSQFTDTQYF | TGCGCCAGCAGTCTTGGGAGAGGCAGCCAATTCACAGATACGCAGTATTTT
NA | TRBJ2-2 | NA | TRBV19 | CASSLITGRPNTGELFF | TGTGCCAGCAGCTTGATTACAGGCCGCCCGAACACCGGGGAGCTGTTTTTT
NA | TRBJ2-5 | NA | TRBV5-1 | CASSSHSTAGETQYF | TGCGCCAGCAGCTCCCACTCGACAGCCGGAGAGACCCAGTACTTC
NA | TRBJ2-1 | NA | TRBV7-2 | CASSLVRVEQFF | TGTGCCAGCAGCTTAGTCAGGGTCGAGCAGTTCTTC
NA | TRBJ2-3 | NA | TRBV7-9 | CASSLADPTDTQYF | TGTGCCAGCAGCTTAGCGGATCCTACAGATACGCAGTATTTT
NA | TRBJ2-5 | NA | TRBV5-6 | CASSSDRDPLGQETQYF | TGTGCCAGCAGCTCCGACCGGGACCCCCTTGGGCAAGAGACCCAGTACTTC
NA | TRBJ2-3 | NA | TRBV23-1 | CASPRYNGQGTGRGTDTQYF | TGCGCCAGCCCTCGTTACAACGGGCAGGGTACAGGTCGAGGCACAGATACGCAGTATTTT
NA | TRBJ1-2 | NA | TRBV7-9 | CASSFLQDLIEYGYTF | TGTGCCAGCAGCTTTCTCCAGGACTTGATTGAATATGGCTACACCTTC
once | TRBJ2-2 | TRBD1 | TRBV10-3 | CAISVTGETGELFF | TGTGCCATCAGTGTGACAGGGGAGACCGGGGAGCTGTTTTTT
NA | TRBJ2-7 | TRBD2 | TRBV13 | CASSLEREGRTPYEQYF | TGTGCCAGCAGCCTAGAGAGGGAGGGTCGGACTCCCTACGAGCAGTACTTC
NA | TRBJ2-7 | NA | TRBV4-2 | CASSSMTASYEQYF | TGTGCCAGCAGCTCAATGACAGCCTCCTACGAGCAGTACTTC
NA | TRBJ2-1 | NA | TRBV4-1 | CASSQVDRSYNEQFF | TGCGCCAGCAGCCAAGTTGACAGGTCCTACAATGAGCAGTTCTTC
NA | TRBJ2-1 | NA | TRBV30 | CAWSDLTRGIVDEQFF | TGTGCCTGGAGTGATCTGACTAGGGGGATTGTGGATGAGCAGTTCTTC
NA | TRBJ2-1 | NA | TRBV9 | CASSVGTASYNEQFF | TGTGCCAGCAGCGTAGGCACTGCCTCCTACAATGAGCAGTTCTTC